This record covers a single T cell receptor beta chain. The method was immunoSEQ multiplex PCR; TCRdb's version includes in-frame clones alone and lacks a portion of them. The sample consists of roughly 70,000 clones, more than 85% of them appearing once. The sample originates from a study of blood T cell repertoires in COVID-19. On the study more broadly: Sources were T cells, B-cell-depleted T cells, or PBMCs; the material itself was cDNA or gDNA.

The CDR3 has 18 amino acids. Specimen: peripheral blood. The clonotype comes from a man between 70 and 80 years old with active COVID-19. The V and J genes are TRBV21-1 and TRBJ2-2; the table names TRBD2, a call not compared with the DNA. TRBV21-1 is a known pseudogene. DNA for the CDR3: TGTGCCAGCAGCGATTGGGCCCCTAGCGGGAGGGGGACCGGGGAGCTGTTTTTT. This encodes CASSDWAPSGRGTGELFF.